The 25 T cell receptor beta chains reported below all come from one sample, sequenced in a study of CXCR3-negative and CXCR3-positive naive CD8 T cells. Via 5' RACE with UMI labels, TRB cDNA libraries were prepared. TCRdb re-called the 5' RACE reads and gives one entry per CDR3 protein, without DNA. The specimen's table records tens of thousands of distinct CDR3 sequences. Sequencing input: naive CXCR3- CD8+ T cells from blood. Sample subset: CD45RO-CCR7+CD27+CD95- naive CD8+ T cells lacking CXCR3 (TNR3-). The source is a human donor in good health. Some clones in this sample may be carry-over from other donors' samples.

This rearrangement joins TRBV7-2 to TRBJ1-5; as DNA is missing, the TRBD1 call by TCRdb cannot be tested. This CDR3 has 15 residues. Germline V gives CDR1 SGHTA, CDR2 FQGNSA. CDR3 in amino acids: CASSYTGDSNQPQHF.

This chain links TRBV6-5 with TRBJ2-7; TCRdb names TRBD1, which stays unverified in the absence of DNA. There are 15 residues in the CDR3. Per germline, CDR1 MNHEY and CDR2 SVGAGI. The CDR3 protein is CASSYGRTGRDEQYF.

This chain uses TRBV28 with TRBJ2-4; TCRdb reports TRBD1, a call that lacks DNA to check it against. The V gene's germline CDR1 is MDHEN and CDR2 SYDVKM. The CDR3 is 14 amino acids. This chain's CDR3 is CASSATGPKNIQYF.

This chain joins TRBV6-6 and TRBJ2-7; lacking DNA, the TRBD1 call made by TCRdb goes unchecked. This CDR3 region has 14 residues. Germline CDR1 MNHNY, CDR2 SVGAGI (reference sequence). The CDR3 sequence is CASSYAGDTYEQYF.

Measured by frequency, this clonotype is medium-sized (0.01 to 0.1%). The chain is built from TRBV30 and TRBJ2-7; absent DNA, TCRdb's TRBD1 call cannot be checked. Germline V gene lookup returns CDR1 GTSNPN and CDR2 SVGIG (reference sequence). This CDR3 has 15 residues. The CDR3 sequence is CAWSVPEGYSYEQYF.

The chain carries TRBV5-1 and TRBJ2-1; TCRdb gives TRBD2 as the D gene, but with no DNA this cannot be confirmed. The germline V gene encodes CDR1 SGHRS and CDR2 YFSETQ. The CDR3 is 15 residues long. CDR3 in amino acids: CASSLGGESYNEQFF.

V gene TRBV4-1 combines with J gene TRBJ2-4; no DNA is available, so the TRBD2 call from TCRdb remains unchecked. The CDR3 extends over 17 amino acids. Per the germline V gene, CDR1 is MGHRA and CDR2 is YSYEKL. This CDR3 reads CASSQTWGPPGGNIQYF.

The V gene is TRBV29-1, the J gene TRBJ1-1; TCRdb proposes TRBD1, but this gene call is untestable without DNA. Per the germline V gene, CDR1 is SQVTM and CDR2 is ANQGSEA. The CDR3 extends over 12 amino acids. CDR3 region: CSVETENTEAFF.

The genes are TRBV7-9 and TRBJ2-7; TCRdb's D call of TRBD1 is untestable without DNA. CDR3 length: 14 residues. Germline-derived CDR1 and CDR2 are SEHNR and FQNEAQ (reference sequence). Here the CDR3 reads CASSLVLAGEEQYF.

The gene calls are TRBV3-1 and TRBJ2-5; TCRdb's D call, TRBD1, is unchecked because there is no DNA. The CDR3 runs 13 residues. Germline V gene sequence: CDR1 LGHDT, CDR2 YNNKEL (reference sequence). The CDR3 sequence: CASSQDRAETQYF.

The chain has TRBV28 and TRBJ1-1. CDR3 size: 14 residues. The germline V gene has CDR1 MDHEN and CDR2 SYDVKM. The CDR3 is CASSTTVMNTEAFF.

This CDR3 is CATSSLRAGDGQETQYF. This chain links TRBV15 with TRBJ2-5; no DNA is available, so the TRBD2 call from TCRdb remains unchecked. The CDR3 loop spans 17 amino acids. Germline lookup yields CDR1 LNHNV and CDR2 YYDKDF (reference sequence).

This sequence joins TRBV7-2 and TRBJ2-2. This CDR3 contains 17 residues. The germline gives CDR1 SGHTA, CDR2 FQGNSA. CDR3 sequence: CASSQSPWVFNTGELFF. The variable domain in full, completed from reference TRBV7-2 and TRBJ2-2, reads GAGVSQSPSNKVTEKGKDVELRCDPISGHTALYWYRQSLGQGLEFLIYFQGNSAPDKSGLPSDRFSAERTGGSVSTLTIQRTQQEDSAVYLCASSQSPWVFNTGELFFGEGSRLTVL.

The chain links TRBV29-1 to TRBJ1-4. There are 13 residues in the CDR3. The V gene's germline CDR1 is SQVTM and CDR2 ANQGSEA. This CDR3 reads CSVRVGSGEKLFF.

CDR3 sequence reads: CSVGQANYEQYF. V and J are TRBV29-1 and TRBJ2-7. This CDR3 is built from 12 residues. Germline lookup yields CDR1 SQVTM and CDR2 ANQGSEA.

The V gene is TRBV19, the J gene TRBJ1-4. Per the germline V gene, CDR1 is LNHDA and CDR2 is SQIVND (reference sequence). There are 12 residues in the CDR3. CDR3 region: CASSIGSGKLFF.

J is TRBJ2-1 and V is TRBV28; the TCRdb D gene call, TRBD1, has no DNA to confirm it. The CDR3 is 16 residues long. Germline V gene data show CDR1 as MDHEN and CDR2 as SYDVKM. Here the CDR3 reads CASSLPPNRGVDEQFF.

The chain couples TRBV5-6 to TRBJ2-7; TCRdb calls TRBD1, which cannot be checked without DNA. CDR1 and CDR2 (germline): SGHDT, YYEEEE. The CDR3 sequence is 14 residues long. The CDR3 loop is CASSWDTWGGEQYF.

The rearrangement joins TRBV11-2 to TRBJ2-7. Per germline, CDR1 SGHAT and CDR2 FQNNGV. CDR3 length: 12 amino acids. This chain's CDR3 is CASSFLFYEQYF. The variable domain in full, completed from reference TRBV11-2 and TRBJ2-7, reads EAGVAQSPRYKIIEKRQSVAFWCNPISGHATLYWYQQILGQGPKLLIQFQNNGVVDDSQLPKDRFSAERLKGVDSTLKIQPAKLEDSAVYLCASSFLFYEQYFGPGTRLTVT.

The V gene is TRBV29-1, the J gene TRBJ2-1; TCRdb's D gene call, TRBD2, goes unchecked for lack of DNA. CDR1 is SQVTM and CDR2 is ANQGSEA in the germline V gene. The length of the CDR3 is 16 residues. The CDR3 sequence: CSVVPSSGRSDNEQFF.

The chain recombines TRBV7-7 with TRBJ1-1. Per germline, CDR1 SSHAT and CDR2 FNYEAQ (reference sequence). The CDR3 covers 13 residues. CDR3: CASSTTLNTEAFF.

The chain links TRBV20-1 to TRBJ2-3; with no DNA, the TCRdb D assignment of TRBD1 cannot be verified. The CDR3 has 13 amino acids. Germline lookup yields CDR1 DFQATT and CDR2 SNEGSKA (reference sequence). The CDR3 loop is CSATTGDTDTQYF.

J is TRBJ2-7 and V is TRBV29-1. CDR1 and CDR2 (germline): SQVTM, ANQGSEA. The CDR3 totals 12 residues. The CDR3 here is CSARTSSYEQYF.

This chain links TRBV15 with TRBJ2-7; absent DNA, TCRdb's TRBD2 call cannot be checked. The CDR3 has 15 amino acids. Germline lookup yields CDR1 LNHNV and CDR2 YYDKDF (reference sequence). The chain's CDR3 is CATRFGPDSTYEQYF.

The chain carries TRBV7-3 and TRBJ2-1; TCRdb's assignment of TRBD2 cannot be checked, as there is no DNA. The CDR3 covers 16 residues. CDR1 and CDR2 (germline): SGHTA, FQGTGA. CDR3 amino acids: CASSLIASGGAGEQFF.